This T cell receptor beta chain was observed in a study of technical replicates of blood from several donors. The data were produced by immunoSEQ multiplex PCR, yet TCRdb's version contains in-frame clones alone and is incomplete. The top ten hold about a tenth of the sample, which has about 15,000 clones, almost 85% seen once. The length of the CDR3 is 13 residues. Germline lookup yields CDR1 LNHDA and CDR2 SQIVND (reference sequence). V shed 6 bases and J 4 bases; nucleotides not matched to a gene: 3. The chain combines TRBV19 with TRBJ2-7; TRBD2 agrees at 10 bases. The source material was PBMCs. This TCR was sampled from a human donor in good health. The CDR3 DNA sequence: TGTGCCAGTAGCGCTAGCGGGAGATACGAGCAGTACTTC. This gives the protein CASSASGRYEQYF.